This TCR beta chain was found in a study of response to subunit inactivated influenza vaccine. This clonotype was seen only a few times. TCRdb reanalysed the RT-PCR reads using MiXCR and keeps one entry per CDR3 protein. In the table there are 180,000 or so distinct CDR3 sequences, roughly 12% of which are singletons. Germline CDR1 and CDR2: MNHEY and SVGEGT. V was cut by 2 bases and J by 2 bases, with 12 bases left in between. This CDR3 region has 15 residues. The same data also contributed to another study, on T cells expressing NK-cell markers. That work contributes: TCR beta cDNA was made by 5'RACE template switching with UMIs. With respect to HCMV, most of the eight sequenced donors were seropositive, and one was seronegative. These clonotypes, the leaders elsewhere, also led the CD3+CD56-NKG2C+ fraction in four donors. There remained a lack of clarity about HCMV specificity of expanded NKG2C+ T cell clones.

The rearrangement uses TRBV6-2 or TRBV6-3 and TRBJ2-5; D uncertain. The sequence derives from a man over 45 who received an inactivated influenza vaccine. Specimen: CD8+ T cells sorted from PBMCs, collected 11 to 12 days after vaccination. The CDR3 is CASSYEVGLQETQYF. CDR3 DNA sequence: TGTGCCAGCAGTTACGAAGTCGGCCTACAAGAGACCCAGTACTTC.